Each of the 2 T cell receptor beta chains below was sequenced from the same sample in a study of T cell repertoires in cytomegalovirus infection. MiXCR was run by TCRdb on the reads, yielding one entry per CDR3 protein. This table holds roughly 230,000 distinct CDR3 sequences, roughly 22% found once. The sample was CD8+ T cells from PBMCs. The receptors come from a human donor in good health (CMV status not recorded). Some clones in this sample may be carry-over from other donors' samples.

The chain employs TRBV2 and TRBJ1-1; D not certain. CDR3 length: 13 amino acids. From germline, CDR1 is SNHLY and CDR2 FYNNEI. V lost 3 bases and J lost 4, with 9 bases in between. Here the CDR3 reads CASSDRVGTEAFF. The DNA of the CDR3 is TGTGCCAGCAGTGACCGGGTTGGCACTGAAGCTTTCTTT.

The J gene is TRBJ2-7, the V gene TRBV10-3, with D unclear. The germline V gene encodes CDR1 ENHRY and CDR2 SYGVKD. The CDR3 spans 14 residues. Trimming shortened V by 3 bases and J by 2 bases, and 11 bases separated the two germline ends. CDR3 in DNA: TGTGCCATCAGTGATACGGGTCCTACCTACGAGCAGTACTTC. Its translation: CAISDTGPTYEQYF.